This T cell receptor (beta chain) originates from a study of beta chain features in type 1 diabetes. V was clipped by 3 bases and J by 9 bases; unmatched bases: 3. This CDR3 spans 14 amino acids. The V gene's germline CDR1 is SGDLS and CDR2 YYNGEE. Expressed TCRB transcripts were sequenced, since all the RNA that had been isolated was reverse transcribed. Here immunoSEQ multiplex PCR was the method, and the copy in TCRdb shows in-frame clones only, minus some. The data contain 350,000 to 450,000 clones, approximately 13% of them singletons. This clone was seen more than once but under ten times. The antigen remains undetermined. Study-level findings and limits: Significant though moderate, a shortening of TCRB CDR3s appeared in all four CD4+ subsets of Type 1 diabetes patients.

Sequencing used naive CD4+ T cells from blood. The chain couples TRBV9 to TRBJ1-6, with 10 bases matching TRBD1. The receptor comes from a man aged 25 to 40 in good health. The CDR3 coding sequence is TGTGCCAGCAGCGCCGGACAGGGGGGTTCACCCCTCCACTTT. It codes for CASSAGQGGSPLHF.